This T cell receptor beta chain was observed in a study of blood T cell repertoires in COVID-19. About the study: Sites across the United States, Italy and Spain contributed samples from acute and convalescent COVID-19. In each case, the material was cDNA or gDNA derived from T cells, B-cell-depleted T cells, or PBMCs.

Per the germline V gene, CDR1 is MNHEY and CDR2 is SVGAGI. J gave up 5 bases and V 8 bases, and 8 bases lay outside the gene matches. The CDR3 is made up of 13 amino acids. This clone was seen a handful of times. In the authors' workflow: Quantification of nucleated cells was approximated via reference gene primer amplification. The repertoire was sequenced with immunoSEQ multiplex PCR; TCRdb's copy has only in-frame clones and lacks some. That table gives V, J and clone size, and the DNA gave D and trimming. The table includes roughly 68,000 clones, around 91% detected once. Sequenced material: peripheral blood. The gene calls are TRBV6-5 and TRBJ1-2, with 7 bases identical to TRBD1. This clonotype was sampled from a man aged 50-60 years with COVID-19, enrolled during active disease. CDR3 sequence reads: CASRTGVEYGYTF. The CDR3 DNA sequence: TGTGCCAGCCGAACAGGGGTCGAGTATGGCTACACCTTC.